The 24 T cell receptor beta chains presented below share a single source sample, sequenced in a study of blood T cell repertoires in COVID-19 (dated by TCRdb to 2020 to 2021). Library prep was done by the immunoSEQ multiplex PCR assay. TCRdb's version of the immuneACCESS table is confined to in-frame rearrangements and falls short of the full clone set. An unresolved V gene accounts for under half of the shortfall where checked; the remainder is of unknown origin. For this sample the table gives 95,000 to 110,000 clones, of which about 80% were detected only once. Roughly 3.4% of the sample is held by the ten biggest clonotypes. The sample was peripheral blood. The receptors shown here come from a woman older than 75 with active or convalescent COVID-19.

This clone has a count of ten or more. CDR3 nucleotide sequence: TGTGCCAGTATGAACAGGGGGCGCACCGGGGAGCTGTTTTTT. This gives the protein CASMNRGRTGELFF. The chain has TRBV19 and TRBJ2-2, with 9 bases identical to TRBD1. CDR1 is LNHDA and CDR2 is SQIVND in the germline V gene (reference sequence). The trim removed 7 bases at V and 4 bases at J, leaving 4 bases unmatched. The CDR3 is 14 residues long.

This clone was counted only a few times. The chain is built from TRBV10-3 and TRBJ1-1; possible D gene TRBD1, 5 bases. The CDR3 spans 14 residues. From germline, CDR1 is ENHRY and CDR2 SYGVKD. V was pared by 11 bases and J by 1 base, with 17 bases between. This CDR3 reads CAAKTVQGNTEAFF. For the CDR3, the DNA is TGTGCCGCCAAAACCGTCCAGGGGAACACTGAAGCTTTCTTT.

The chain carries TRBV9 and TRBJ1-6, with D unclear. Trimming cost V 4 bases and J 10 bases, with 15 bases left between them. The CDR3 covers 14 residues. Germline V gene sequence: CDR1 SGDLS, CDR2 YYNGEE. The CDR3 DNA reads TGTGCCAGCAGCCAATTCGAGATCGGGTCACCCCTCCACTTT. It codes for CASSQFEIGSPLHF.

The chain uses TRBV28 and TRBJ2-7; no reliable D call. The CDR3 has 16 amino acids. Germline values: CDR1 MDHEN, CDR2 SYDVKM. The germline V and J ends were trimmed by 1 base and 3 bases, with 16 bases remaining between them. CDR3: CASSLFSASLVYEQYF. Here the CDR3 DNA reads TGTGCCAGCAGTTTATTCTCCGCTTCCCTAGTCTACGAGCAGTACTTC.

J is TRBJ2-7 and V is TRBV15, with D perhaps TRBD1 (5 bases). Trimming took off 0 bases at V and 2 bases at J, with 11 bases between the two ends. The germline V gene has CDR1 LNHNV and CDR2 YYDKDF (reference sequence). CDR3 length: 15 amino acids. CDR3 DNA: TGTGCCACCAGCAGAGACCCCGGACAAACCTACGAGCAGTACTTC. As protein: CATSRDPGQTYEQYF.

This clone was found a few times. J is TRBJ2-1 and V is TRBV24-1, with a possible D match to TRBD2 (6 bases). Germline assignment: CDR1 KGHDR and CDR2 SFDVKD. Trimming removed 6 bases at V and 1 base at J, with 12 bases between. There are 15 residues in the CDR3. DNA for the CDR3: TGTGCCACCAGTCGTCCCGGGAGTTCCTACAATGAGCAGTTCTTC. Its protein is CATSRPGSSYNEQFF.

The rearrangement joins TRBV9 to TRBJ2-5; 7 bases are a match to TRBD2. Germline V gene data show CDR1 as SGDLS and CDR2 as YYNGEE. With 4 bases clipped from V and 3 bases from J, the junction kept 3 bases outside the gene matches. The CDR3 sequence is 13 residues long. The DNA for the CDR3 is TGTGCCAGCAGCCGGGGGGTAGAAGAGACCCAGTACTTC. Protein sequence: CASSRGVEETQYF.

V is TRBV9 and J is TRBJ2-5; 8 bases fit TRBD1. With 5 bases clipped from V and 5 bases from J, the junction kept 11 bases outside the gene matches. The CDR3 extends over 15 amino acids. The germline V gene has CDR1 SGDLS and CDR2 YYNGEE. In DNA, the CDR3 is TGTGCCAGCAGTCAAAGGACAGGGCCCATCGAGACCCAGTACTTC. As protein: CASSQRTGPIETQYF.

The chain couples TRBV7-9 to TRBJ1-5; D uncertain. This CDR3 has 13 residues. Looked up from germline, CDR1 is SEHNR and CDR2 is FQNEAQ (reference sequence). The V end lost 1 base, the J end lost 4 bases, and 5 bases lay between the germline ends. The CDR3 here is CASSLGTNQPQHF. The CDR3 nucleotides read TGTGCCAGCAGCTTAGGAACAAATCAGCCCCAGCATTTT.

The V and J genes are TRBV20-1 and TRBJ1-2, with D possibly matching TRBD1 (5 bases). V was trimmed by 4 bases and J by 5 bases, leaving 8 bases between them. The CDR3 length is 11 residues. Germline CDR1 and CDR2: DFQATT and SNEGSKA (reference sequence). CDR3 amino acids: CSAKTAYGYTF. In DNA, the CDR3 is TGCAGTGCTAAGACAGCGTATGGCTACACCTTC.

This chain joins TRBV28 and TRBJ2-3; 14 bases fit TRBD2. Per the germline V gene, CDR1 is MDHEN and CDR2 is SYDVKM. The ends lost 8 bases at V and 5 bases at J; junction bases unmatched: 3. This CDR3 has 14 residues. The CDR3 loop reads CASGTSGGQDTQYF. The CDR3 DNA reads TGTGCCAGCGGGACTAGCGGGGGACAAGATACGCAGTATTTT.

This sequence joins TRBV6-6 and TRBJ2-7; 9 bases are a match to TRBD2. Germline-derived CDR1 and CDR2 are MNHNY and SVGAGI (reference sequence). The CDR3 length is 13 residues. The J segment lost 0 bases and the V segment lost 10 bases, leaving 4 bases of the junction unmatched. CDR3 sequence: CATGTSISYEQYF. The CDR3 region has the DNA TGTGCCACTGGGACTAGCATCTCCTACGAGCAGTACTTC.

This chain connects TRBV4-1 to TRBJ2-5; TRBD1 aligns across 7 bases. After removal of 1 base from V and 3 bases from J, the junction contained 2 bases not matched to a gene. Germline lookup yields CDR1 MGHRA and CDR2 YSYEKL. The CDR3 is made up of 14 amino acids. The CDR3 reads CASSQVGTEETQYF. The CDR3 region has the DNA TGCGCCAGCAGCCAAGTGGGGACAGAAGAGACCCAGTACTTC.

Only one count was recorded for this clone. The chain combines TRBV7-9 with TRBJ2-6, with 7 nucleotides matching TRBD1. The CDR3 has 16 residues. Per the germline V gene, CDR1 is SEHNR and CDR2 is FQNEAQ (reference sequence). The CDR3 is CASGQSINSGANVLTF. In DNA form, the CDR3 reads TGTGCGTCGGGACAGAGCATTAACTCTGGGGCCAACGTCCTGACTTTC.

V gene TRBV5-1 combines with J gene TRBJ2-7; TRBD2 agrees at 8 bases. V gave up 4 bases and J gave up 5 bases; unmatched junction bases: 11. This CDR3 comprises 15 residues. Germline CDR1 reads SGHRS; CDR2 reads YFSETQ. DNA for the CDR3: TGCGCCAGCAGCGAGGGACTAGTGAGCGGCCACGAGCAGTACTTC. It yields the protein CASSEGLVSGHEQYF. The entire variable domain, with the rest obtained from reference TRBV5-1 and TRBJ2-7, is as follows: KAGVTQTPRYLIKTRGQQVTLSCSPISGHRSVSWYQQTPGQGLQFLFEYFSETQRNKGNFPGRFSGRQFSNSRSEMNVSTLELGDSALYLCASSEGLVSGHEQYFGPGTRLTVT.

This CDR3 reads CATSDPSFRDRGGQYF. The CDR3 nucleotides read TGTGCCACCAGTGACCCCAGTTTCAGGGACAGGGGCGGGCAGTACTTC. This sequence joins TRBV24-1 and TRBJ2-7; 10 bases line up with TRBD1. Trimming at V came to 4 bases and at J to 9 bases, leaving 14 bases not matched to a gene. The CDR3 length is 16 residues. Germline CDR1 and CDR2: KGHDR and SFDVKD.

This clone has just a few counts. A read error may produce the germline difference seen at one junction end. The CDR3: CASSLGPLAGTNEQFF. The CDR3 coding sequence is TGTGCTAGCAGCTTAGGGCCCCTAGCGGGAACGAATGAGCAGTTCTTC. The gene calls are TRBV7-7 and TRBJ2-1; 9 bases fit TRBD2. Germline CDR1 is SSHAT and CDR2 is FNYEAQ (reference sequence). The CDR3 covers 16 residues.

J is TRBJ2-2 and V is TRBV5-1; 8 bases agree with TRBD2. V was clipped by 1 base and J by 6 bases; unmatched bases: 11. CDR3 length: 17 residues. The V gene's germline CDR1 is SGHRS and CDR2 YFSETQ. The CDR3 nucleotides read TGCGCCAGCAGCTTGCAGGAGGGACTAGGCTTATCCGGGGAGCTGTTTTTT. The encoded protein is CASSLQEGLGLSGELFF.

This clone was picked up one time. The chain has TRBV3-1 (or the pseudogene TRBV3-2) and TRBJ2-5, with 9 positions matching TRBD2. The CDR3 spans 18 residues. V lost 0 bases, J lost 9 bases, and 17 bases stayed unmatched. CDR1 and CDR2 from the germline V gene are LGHDT and YNNKEL (reference sequence). This chain's CDR3 is CASSQEFPVRLAARAQYF. CDR3 nucleotides: TGTGCCAGCAGCCAAGAGTTTCCGGTGAGACTAGCGGCCCGGGCCCAGTACTTC.

The chain combines TRBV28 with TRBJ1-2; tentatively, D is TRBD1 (5 bases). V was trimmed by 4 bases and J by 3 bases, leaving 12 bases between them. Germline assignment: CDR1 MDHEN and CDR2 SYDVKM. This CDR3 is built from 14 residues. CDR3: CASSSLDTYYGYTF. CDR3 coding DNA: TGTGCCAGCAGTTCCCTGGACACTTACTATGGCTACACCTTC.

This clone turned up a few times. The rearrangement joins TRBV19 to TRBJ2-2, with 10 bases matching TRBD1. The CDR3 covers 17 residues. Per the germline V gene, CDR1 is LNHDA and CDR2 is SQIVND (reference sequence). V was clipped by 6 bases and J by 2 bases; unmatched bases: 9. The CDR3 DNA reads TGTGCCAGTAGCTTGACAGGGGGCCAAATTAACACCGGGGAGCTGTTTTTT. Encoded protein: CASSLTGGQINTGELFF.

CDR3 amino acids: CASGTVTEKLFF. In DNA form, the CDR3 reads TGTGCCAGCGGGACAGTTACTGAAAAACTGTTTTTT. The chain joins TRBV12-3 or TRBV12-4 to TRBJ1-4; 7 bases align to TRBD1. This CDR3 spans 12 amino acids. The J segment lost 7 bases and the V segment lost 8 bases, leaving 4 bases of the junction unmatched.

The chain recombines TRBV20-1 with TRBJ1-2; D unresolved. In germline, CDR1 is DFQATT, CDR2 SNEGSKA (reference sequence). This CDR3 contains 13 residues. V shed 6 bases and J shed 4 bases, with 15 bases lying between them. CDR3 DNA: TGCAGTGCCAGTCGAATCCAGTCCTATGGCTACACCTTC. It codes for CSASRIQSYGYTF.

The chain recombines TRBV4-1 with TRBJ1-2; 9 nucleotides align to TRBD1. Germline lookup yields CDR1 MGHRA and CDR2 YSYEKL. The J segment lost 8 bases and the V segment lost 0 bases, leaving 7 bases of the junction unmatched. The CDR3 loop spans 15 amino acids. The CDR3 protein is CASSQEGDRAIGYTF. CDR3 nucleotides: TGCGCCAGCAGCCAAGAAGGGGACAGGGCTATCGGCTACACCTTC.